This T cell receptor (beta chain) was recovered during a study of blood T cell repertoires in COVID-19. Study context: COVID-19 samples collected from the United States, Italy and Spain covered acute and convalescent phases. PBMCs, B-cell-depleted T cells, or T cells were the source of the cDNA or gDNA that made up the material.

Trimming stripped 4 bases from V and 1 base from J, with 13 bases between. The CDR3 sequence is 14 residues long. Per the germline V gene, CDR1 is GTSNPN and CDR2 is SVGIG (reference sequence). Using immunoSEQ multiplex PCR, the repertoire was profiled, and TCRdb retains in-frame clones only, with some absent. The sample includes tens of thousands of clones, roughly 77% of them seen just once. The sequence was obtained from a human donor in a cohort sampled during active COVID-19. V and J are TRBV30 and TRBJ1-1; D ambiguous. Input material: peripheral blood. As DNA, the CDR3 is TGTGCCTGGACCCCTAATAGCGCGAACACTGAAGCTTTCTTT. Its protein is CAWTPNSANTEAFF.